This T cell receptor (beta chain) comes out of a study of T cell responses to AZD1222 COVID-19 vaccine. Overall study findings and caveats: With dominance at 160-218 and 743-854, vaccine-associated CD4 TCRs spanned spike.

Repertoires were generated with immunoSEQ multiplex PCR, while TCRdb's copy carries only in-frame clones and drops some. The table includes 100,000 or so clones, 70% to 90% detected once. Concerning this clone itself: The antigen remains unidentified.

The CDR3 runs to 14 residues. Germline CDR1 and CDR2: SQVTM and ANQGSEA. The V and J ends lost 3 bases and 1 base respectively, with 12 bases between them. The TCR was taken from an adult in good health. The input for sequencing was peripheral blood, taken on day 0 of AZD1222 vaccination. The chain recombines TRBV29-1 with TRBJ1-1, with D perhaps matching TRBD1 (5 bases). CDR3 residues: CSVDTGQTNTEAFF. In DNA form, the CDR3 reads TGCAGCGTTGACACGGGGCAGACGAACACTGAAGCTTTCTTT.